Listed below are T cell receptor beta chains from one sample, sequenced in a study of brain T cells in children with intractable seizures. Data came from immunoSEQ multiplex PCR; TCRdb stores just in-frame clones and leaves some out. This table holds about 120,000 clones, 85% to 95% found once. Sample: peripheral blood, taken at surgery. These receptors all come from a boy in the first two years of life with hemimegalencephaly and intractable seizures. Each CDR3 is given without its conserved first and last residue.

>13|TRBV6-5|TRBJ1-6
ASRAGGALNSPLH
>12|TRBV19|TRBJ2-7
ASSIGGNPYEQY
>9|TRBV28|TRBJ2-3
ASSRPDTQY
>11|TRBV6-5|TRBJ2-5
ASGGRALETQY
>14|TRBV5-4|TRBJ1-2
ASSLETREGAGGYT
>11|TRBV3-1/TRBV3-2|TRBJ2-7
ASKNGPSYEQY
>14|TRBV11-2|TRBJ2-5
ASSLDLGAMGWTQY
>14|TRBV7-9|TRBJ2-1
ASSSNEGTPGHEQF
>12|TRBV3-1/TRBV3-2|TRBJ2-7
ASSLLPSGGQVL
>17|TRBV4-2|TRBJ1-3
ASSQGEGRGYSSGNTIY
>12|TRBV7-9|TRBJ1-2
ASSRGMGSGGYT
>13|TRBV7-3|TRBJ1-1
ASIWGARSNTEAF
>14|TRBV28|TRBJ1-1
ASSLALWSGGTEAF
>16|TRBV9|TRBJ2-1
ASSVGLAGGSSYNEQF
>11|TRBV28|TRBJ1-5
ASSLYSNQPQH
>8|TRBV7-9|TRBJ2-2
ASTPRELF
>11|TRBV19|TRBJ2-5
ASSIRWGETQY
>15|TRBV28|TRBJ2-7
ASSSLWGSSQSYEQY
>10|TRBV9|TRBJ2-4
AREIAKNIQY
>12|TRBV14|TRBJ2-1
ASSHPISSGEQF
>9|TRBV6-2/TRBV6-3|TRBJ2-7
ASSYYREQY
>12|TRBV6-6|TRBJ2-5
ASSNRVWWETQY
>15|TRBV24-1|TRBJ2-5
ATSSPPGTGEQETQY
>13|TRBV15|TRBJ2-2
ATRPTEFPTGELF
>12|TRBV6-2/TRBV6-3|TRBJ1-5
ASSYSASNQPQH
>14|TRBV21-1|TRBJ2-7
ASSRKAPSGPYEQY
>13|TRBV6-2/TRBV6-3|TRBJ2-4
ASSAPGQGRNIQY
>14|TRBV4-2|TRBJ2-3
ASSQDGARGTDTQY
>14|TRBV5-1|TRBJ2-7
ASSLGTGPSSYEQY
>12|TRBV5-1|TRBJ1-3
ASSLDSSGNTIY
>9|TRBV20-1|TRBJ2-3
SASDGLGWY
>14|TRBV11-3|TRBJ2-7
ASSLGQGPTSYEQY
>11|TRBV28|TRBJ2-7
ASRRTGGYEQY
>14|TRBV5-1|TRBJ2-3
ASSLGQAGGSDTQY
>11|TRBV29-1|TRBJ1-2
SVAGGPNYGYT
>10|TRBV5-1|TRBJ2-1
ASSLGWDEQF
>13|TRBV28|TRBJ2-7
ASSRLAGGPYEQY
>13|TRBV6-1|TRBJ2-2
ASSEMVRGSGELF
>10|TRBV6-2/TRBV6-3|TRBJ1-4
ASSYPLGKLF
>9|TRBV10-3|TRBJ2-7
AISESREQY
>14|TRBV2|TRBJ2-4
ASSAGTSGSRGIQY
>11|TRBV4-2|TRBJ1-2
ASSQMGGSGYT
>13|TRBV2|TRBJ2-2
ASRTLLGVGGELF
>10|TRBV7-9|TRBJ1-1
ASSSRTDQAF
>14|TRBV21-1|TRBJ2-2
ASSKFEGAGTGELF
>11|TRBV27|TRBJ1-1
ASSPYGNTEAF
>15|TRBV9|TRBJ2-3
ASSETSGSPPTDTQY
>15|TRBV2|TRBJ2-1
ASSDQGIADSYNEQF
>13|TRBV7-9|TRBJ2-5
ASSLTSGNQETQY
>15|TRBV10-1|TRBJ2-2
ASSRGVLAGVTGELF
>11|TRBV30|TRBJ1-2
AWNRDFNYGYT
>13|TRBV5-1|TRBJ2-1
ASSVRLAGDPEQF
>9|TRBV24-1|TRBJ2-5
ATSDGGDLY
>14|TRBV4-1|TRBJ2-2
ASRTNSGSNTGELF
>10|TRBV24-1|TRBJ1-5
ATSDSGEPQH
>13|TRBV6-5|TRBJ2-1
ASSYPQGARREQF
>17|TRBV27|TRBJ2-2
ASSLNPRGAGGYTGELF
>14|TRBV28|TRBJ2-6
ASSPRQGAGANVLT
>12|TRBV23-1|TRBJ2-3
ASSQPLAGLTQY